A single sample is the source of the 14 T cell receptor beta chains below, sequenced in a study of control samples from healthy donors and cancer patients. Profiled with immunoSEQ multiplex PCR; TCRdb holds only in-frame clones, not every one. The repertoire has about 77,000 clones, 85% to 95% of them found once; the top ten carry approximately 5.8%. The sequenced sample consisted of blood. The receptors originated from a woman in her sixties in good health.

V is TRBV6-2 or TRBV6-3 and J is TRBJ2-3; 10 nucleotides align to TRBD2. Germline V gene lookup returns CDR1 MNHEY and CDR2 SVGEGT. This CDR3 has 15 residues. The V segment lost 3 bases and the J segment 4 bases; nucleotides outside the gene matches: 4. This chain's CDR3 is CASSYTSGNPDTQYF. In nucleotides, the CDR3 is TGTGCCAGCAGTTATACTAGCGGGAATCCAGATACGCAGTATTTT.

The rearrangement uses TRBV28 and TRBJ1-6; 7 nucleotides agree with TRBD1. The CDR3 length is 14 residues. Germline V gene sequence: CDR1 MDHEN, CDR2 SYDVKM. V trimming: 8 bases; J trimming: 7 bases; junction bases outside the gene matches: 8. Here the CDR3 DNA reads TGTGCCAGCCTTCGGGACAGTGGGAATTCACCCCTCCACTTT. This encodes CASLRDSGNSPLHF.

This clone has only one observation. CDR3 loop: CASSSSYEQYF. DNA of the CDR3: TGCGCCAGCAGCTCCTCCTACGAGCAGTACTTC. This chain links TRBV5-1 with TRBJ2-7; D not certain. V shed 3 bases and J shed 0 bases, with 1 base lying between them. This CDR3 has 11 amino acids. Germline CDR1 reads SGHRS; CDR2 reads YFSETQ.

CDR3 nucleotides: TGTGCCAGCTCACCACCGGTTCAGACTGAAGCTTTCTTT. Translating gives CASSPPVQTEAFF. The V and J genes are TRBV18 and TRBJ1-1, with D uncertain. Per the germline V gene, CDR1 is KGHSH and CDR2 is LQKENI. Between the trimmed V and J ends, which lost 0 bases and 5 bases, there was a span of 7 bases. The CDR3 is 13 residues long.

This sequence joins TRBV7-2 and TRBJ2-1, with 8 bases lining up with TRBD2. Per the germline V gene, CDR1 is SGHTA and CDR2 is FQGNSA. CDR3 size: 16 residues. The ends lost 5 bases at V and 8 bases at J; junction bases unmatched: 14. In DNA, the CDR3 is TGTGCCAGCAGCCCCTTCTATGCCGGGAGGGCCCATGAGCAGTTCTTC. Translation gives CASSPFYAGRAHEQFF.

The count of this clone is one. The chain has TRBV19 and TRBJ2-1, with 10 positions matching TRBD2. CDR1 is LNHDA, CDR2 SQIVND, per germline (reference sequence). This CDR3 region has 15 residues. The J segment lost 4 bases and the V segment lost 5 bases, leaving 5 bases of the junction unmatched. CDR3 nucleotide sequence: TGTGCCAGTAGTCCGCGAGCGGGAGGGTACAATGAGCAGTTCTTC. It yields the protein CASSPRAGGYNEQFF.

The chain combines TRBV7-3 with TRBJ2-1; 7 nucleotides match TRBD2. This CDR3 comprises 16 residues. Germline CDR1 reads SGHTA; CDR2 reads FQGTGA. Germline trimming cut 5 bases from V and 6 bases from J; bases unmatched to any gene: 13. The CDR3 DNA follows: TGTGCCAGCAGCGTAGGAGGACTAGTCGGTACCAATGAGCAGTTCTTC. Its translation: CASSVGGLVGTNEQFF.

The CDR3 region has the DNA TGTGCCAGCAGCTACCCAGGGGTTTACGAGCAGTACTTC. Translation gives CASSYPGVYEQYF. J is TRBJ2-7 and V is TRBV5-8; D may be TRBD1 (6 bases). The CDR3 length is 13 residues. V lost 3 bases and J lost 4, with 11 bases in between. Germline V gene lookup returns CDR1 SGHTS and CDR2 YDEGEE.

DNA for the CDR3: TGTGCCAGCAGCTCTGCCGGCGGGTCTAGCACAGATACGCAGTATTTT. It yields the protein CASSSAGGSSTDTQYF. J is TRBJ2-3 and V is TRBV7-3, with D possibly TRBD2 on 5 matching bases. The CDR3 totals 16 residues. Germline loops: CDR1 SGHTA, CDR2 FQGTGA. V gave up 4 bases and J gave up 0 bases, with 14 bases separating them.

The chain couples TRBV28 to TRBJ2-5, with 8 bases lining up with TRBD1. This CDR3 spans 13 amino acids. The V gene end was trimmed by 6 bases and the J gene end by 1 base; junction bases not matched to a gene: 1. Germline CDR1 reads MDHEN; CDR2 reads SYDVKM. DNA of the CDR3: TGTGCCAGCAGGCAGGGGGCCCAAGAGACCCAGTACTTC. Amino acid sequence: CASRQGAQETQYF.

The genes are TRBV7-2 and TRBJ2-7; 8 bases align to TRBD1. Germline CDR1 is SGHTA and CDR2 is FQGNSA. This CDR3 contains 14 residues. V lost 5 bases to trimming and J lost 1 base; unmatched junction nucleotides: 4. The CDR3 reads CASSPRTGSYEQYF. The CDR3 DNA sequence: TGTGCCAGCAGCCCGAGGACAGGGTCCTACGAGCAGTACTTC.

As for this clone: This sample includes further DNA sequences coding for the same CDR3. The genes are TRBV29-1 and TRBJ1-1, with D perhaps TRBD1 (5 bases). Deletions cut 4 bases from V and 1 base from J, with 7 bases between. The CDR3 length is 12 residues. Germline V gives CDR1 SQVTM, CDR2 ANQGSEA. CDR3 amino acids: CSVGQKNTEAFF. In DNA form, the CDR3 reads TGCAGCGTTGGACAGAAGAACACTGAAGCTTTCTTT.

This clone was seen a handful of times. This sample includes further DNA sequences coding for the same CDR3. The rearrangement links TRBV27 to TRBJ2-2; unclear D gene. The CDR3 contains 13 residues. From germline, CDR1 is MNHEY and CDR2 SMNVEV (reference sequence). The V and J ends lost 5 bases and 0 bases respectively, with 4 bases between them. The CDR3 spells CASSPPNTGELFF. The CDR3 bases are TGTGCCAGCAGTCCACCGAACACCGGGGAGCTGTTTTTT.

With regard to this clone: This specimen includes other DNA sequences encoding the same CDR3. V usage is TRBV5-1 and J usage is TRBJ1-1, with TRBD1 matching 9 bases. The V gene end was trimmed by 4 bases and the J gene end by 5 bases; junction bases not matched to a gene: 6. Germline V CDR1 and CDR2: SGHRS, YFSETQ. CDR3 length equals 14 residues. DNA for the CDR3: TGCGCCAGCAGCCCGGGACAGGGCGGGACTGAAGCTTTCTTT. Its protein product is CASSPGQGGTEAFF.